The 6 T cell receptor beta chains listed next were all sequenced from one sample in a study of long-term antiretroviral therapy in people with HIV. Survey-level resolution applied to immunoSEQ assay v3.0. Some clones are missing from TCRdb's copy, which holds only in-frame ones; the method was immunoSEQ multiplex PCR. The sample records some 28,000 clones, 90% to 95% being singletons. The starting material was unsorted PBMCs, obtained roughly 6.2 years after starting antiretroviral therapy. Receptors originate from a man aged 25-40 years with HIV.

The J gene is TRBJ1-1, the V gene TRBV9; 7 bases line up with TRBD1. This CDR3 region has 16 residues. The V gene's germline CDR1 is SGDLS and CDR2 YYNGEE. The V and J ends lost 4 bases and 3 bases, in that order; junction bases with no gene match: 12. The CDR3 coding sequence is TGTGCCAGCAGCTTCAACCCCCAGGGGGGTCACACTGAAGCTTTCTTT. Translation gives CASSFNPQGGHTEAFF.

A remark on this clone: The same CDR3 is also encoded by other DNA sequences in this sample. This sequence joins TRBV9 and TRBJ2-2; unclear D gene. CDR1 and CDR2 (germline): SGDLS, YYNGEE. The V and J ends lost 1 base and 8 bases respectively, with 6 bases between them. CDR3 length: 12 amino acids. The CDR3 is CASSVTRGELFF. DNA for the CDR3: TGTGCCAGCAGCGTAACCAGAGGGGAGCTGTTTTTT. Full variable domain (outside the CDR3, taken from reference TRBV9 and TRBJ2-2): DSGVTQTPKHLITATGQRVTLRCSPRSGDLSVYWYQQSLDQGLQFLIQYYNGEERAKGNILERFSAQQFPDLHSELNLSSLELGDSALYFCASSVTRGELFFGEGSRLTVL.

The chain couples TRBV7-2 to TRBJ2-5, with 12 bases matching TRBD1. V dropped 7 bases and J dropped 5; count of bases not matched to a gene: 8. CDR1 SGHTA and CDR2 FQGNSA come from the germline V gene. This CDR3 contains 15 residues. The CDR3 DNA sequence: TGTGCCAGCAAGCCCGGGACAGGGGGCGGGGAGACCCAGTACTTC. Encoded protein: CASKPGTGGGETQYF.

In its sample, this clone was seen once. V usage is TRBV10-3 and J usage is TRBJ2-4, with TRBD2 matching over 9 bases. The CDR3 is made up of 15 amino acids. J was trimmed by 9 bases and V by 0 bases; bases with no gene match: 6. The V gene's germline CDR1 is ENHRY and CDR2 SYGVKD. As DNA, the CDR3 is TGTGCCATCAGTGAGTCGGGCGGGAGGGCCGTCATTCAGTACTTC. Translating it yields CAISESGGRAVIQYF.

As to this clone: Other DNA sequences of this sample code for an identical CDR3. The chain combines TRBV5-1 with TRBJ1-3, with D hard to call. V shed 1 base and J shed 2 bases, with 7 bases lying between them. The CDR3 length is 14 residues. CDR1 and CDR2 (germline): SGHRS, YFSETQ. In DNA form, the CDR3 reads TGCGCCAGCAGCTTGTCGGGGACTGGAAACACCATATATTTT. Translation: CASSLSGTGNTIYF.

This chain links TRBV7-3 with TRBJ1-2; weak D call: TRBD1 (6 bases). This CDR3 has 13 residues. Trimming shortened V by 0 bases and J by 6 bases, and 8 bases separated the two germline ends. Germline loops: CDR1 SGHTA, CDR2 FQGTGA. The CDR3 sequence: CASSLTGGNGYTF. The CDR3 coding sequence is TGTGCCAGCAGCTTAACAGGGGGGAATGGCTACACCTTC. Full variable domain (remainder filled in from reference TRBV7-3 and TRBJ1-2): GAGVSQTPSNKVTEKGKYVELRCDPISGHTALYWYRQSLGQGPEFLIYFQGTGAADDSGLPNDRFFAVRPEGSVSTLKIQRTERGDSAVYLCASSLTGGNGYTFGSGTRLTVV.